Listed below are T cell receptor beta chains from one sample, sequenced in a study of cytomegalovirus exposure and HLA in healthy donors. Generated by immunoSEQ multiplex PCR, the TCRdb table keeps only in-frame clones and is missing some. The sample comprises roughly 100,000 clones, around three quarters of which are singletons, and 2.5% to 3.5% rests with the top ten. Sample: PBMCs. The receptors originated from a woman in her thirties or forties in good health and CMV-seronegative. The CDR3 runs from the conserved cysteine through the conserved F or W. A D gene is named only where the DNA matches it firmly. Clone size is shown for a subset of rows, as once, few, many or a class of expanded clone.

>TRBV29-1|TRBJ2-1|-|-
TGCAGCGTTGCTTCTGCGAATGAGCAGTTCTTC
CSVASANEQFF
>TRBV6-6|TRBJ1-2|TRBD1|-
TGTGCCAGCAGTTACGGACAGGGAGAGGGCTACACCTTC
CASSYGQGEGYTF
>TRBV7-2|TRBJ2-3|-|-
TGTGCCAGCCTTGTCTTAGCAGGGGAAGATACGCAGTATTTT
CASLVLAGEDTQYF
>TRBV29-1|TRBJ1-1|-|-
TGCAGCGTTGACAAGAACACTGAAGCTTTCTTT
CSVDKNTEAFF
>TRBV6-5|TRBJ1-1|TRBD1|few
TGTGCCAGCAGTTACCAGGGGGCGGAGAGGGACACTGAAGCTTTCTTT
CASSYQGAERDTEAFF
>TRBV10-3|TRBJ1-1|-|-
TGTGCCATCAGTGAGTCGAGGCTGAACACTGAAGCTTTCTTT
CAISESRLNTEAFF
>TRBV28|TRBJ1-2|TRBD1|-
TGTGCCAGCAGTTCCCGGGACAGGGGTTTTCGCTACACCTTC
CASSSRDRGFRYTF
>TRBV10-3|TRBJ2-1|TRBD2|-
TGTGCCATCAGTGAGTCCGTGGGAGGGCGAAATGAGCAGTTCTTC
CAISESVGGRNEQFF
>TRBV29-1|TRBJ2-1|TRBD1|-
TGCAGCGTTTGGAGGACAGGGGGATACAATGAGCAGTTCTTC
CSVWRTGGYNEQFF
>TRBV6-6|TRBJ2-7|-|few
TGTGCCAGCAGGGCGGGACAGTCCTACGAGCAGTACTTC
CASRAGQSYEQYF
>TRBV7-9|TRBJ1-1|-|once
TGTTCCAGCAGCTTAAGTCAGGCTGAAGCTTTCTTT
CSSSLSQAEAFF
>TRBV5-1|TRBJ1-2|TRBD1|-
TGCGCCAGCAGCCCCGGGACAGTCCATGGCTACACCTTC
CASSPGTVHGYTF
>TRBV15|TRBJ2-7|TRBD2|-
TGTGCCACCCAGGGACTAGCGGGTGGCTACGAGCAGTACTTC
CATQGLAGGYEQYF
>TRBV7-2|TRBJ2-7|-|-
TGTGCCAGCAGCTTGGTCGGTCAGGACGAGCAGTACTTC
CASSLVGQDEQYF
>TRBV10-3|TRBJ1-4|-|-
TGTGCCATCAGTGACGTGGGGGGAAAACTGTTTTTT
CAISDVGGKLFF
>TRBV19|TRBJ1-1|TRBD1|once
TGTGCCAGTAGTGGGGGACAGGGGGCGAGAACTGAAGCTTTCTTT
CASSGGQGARTEAFF
>TRBV28|TRBJ1-6|-|-
TGTGCCAGCCCGGGACGGGGGGTTAATTCACCCCTCCACTTT
CASPGRGVNSPLHF
>TRBV28|TRBJ2-7|-|-
TGTGCCAGCAGTCCCCCGACAGGTCTGGATTTCTACGAGCAGTACTTC
CASSPPTGLDFYEQYF
>TRBV19|TRBJ2-2|TRBD2|-
TGTGCCAGTAGTATGGCTGGACTAGCACAAAACACCGGGGAGCTGTTTTTT
CASSMAGLAQNTGELFF
>TRBV6-1|TRBJ2-2|-|-
TGTGCCAGCAGTGAGGCTGAAACGAACACCGGGGAGCTGTTTTTT
CASSEAETNTGELFF
>TRBV30|TRBJ1-2|-|-
TGTGCCTGGAGGGGGACAACCTACTATGGCTACACCTTC
CAWRGTTYYGYTF
>TRBV5-1|TRBJ1-3|-|-
TGCGCCAGCAGCAGGACTCAGGGGACCGGAAACACCATATATTTT
CASSRTQGTGNTIYF
>TRBV11-3|TRBJ2-3|-|-
TGTGCCAGCAGCTTAAGGGGCGCAGATACGCAGTATTTT
CASSLRGADTQYF
>TRBV18|TRBJ2-2|-|-
TGTGCCAGCTCACCAGTCTTAGGGGCCTTGGACACCGGGGAGCTGTTTTTT
CASSPVLGALDTGELFF
>TRBV4-2|TRBJ1-3|TRBD1|-
TGTGCCAGCAGCCACCTATACAGGGGGCAGACTGGAAACACCATATATTTT
CASSHLYRGQTGNTIYF
>TRBV7-9|TRBJ1-6|TRBD1|-
TGTGCCAGCAGCCTAAACAGGGGCCCGCTCGACTCACCCCTCCACTTT
CASSLNRGPLDSPLHF
>TRBV10-1|TRBJ2-1|TRBD1|-
TGCGCCAGCAGTGGGGGACAGGCCAGCTCCTACAATGAGCAGTTCTTC
CASSGGQASSYNEQFF
>TRBV28|TRBJ1-6|-|few
TGTGCCAGCAGTTTCTACAAGGGGTCCCCTAATTCACCCCTCCACTTT
CASSFYKGSPNSPLHF
>TRBV7-6|TRBJ2-1|TRBD1|once
TGTGCCAGCAGCCTAGGGGACAGATACAATGAGCAGTTCTTC
CASSLGDRYNEQFF
>TRBV7-9|TRBJ1-4|-|-
TGTGCCAGCACCCTGGGCCCTCCTAATGAAAAACTGTTTTTT
CASTLGPPNEKLFF
>TRBV28|TRBJ2-7|-|few
TGTGCCAGCCTAGGAACGGGGGGCCGTTACGAGCAGTACTTC
CASLGTGGRYEQYF
>TRBV4-3|TRBJ2-5|TRBD2|-
TGCGCCAGCAGCCCTAGCGGGATTGGGGAGACCCAGTACTTC
CASSPSGIGETQYF
>TRBV5-5|TRBJ2-2|TRBD2|-
TGTGCCAGCAGCTTGTCTAGCGGTCCGAACACCGGGGAGCTGTTTTTT
CASSLSSGPNTGELFF
>TRBV11-2|TRBJ2-7|TRBD2|-
TGTGCCAGCGGGGATCCTATAGCGGGAGGCTACGAGCAGTACTTC
CASGDPIAGGYEQYF
>TRBV4-3|TRBJ1-2|TRBD1|-
TGCGCCAGCAGCCAAGATGGGACAGCTAACTATGGCTACACCTTC
CASSQDGTANYGYTF
>TRBV19|TRBJ1-1|TRBD1|-
TGTGCCAGTATCAGGGGACAGGGAAACACTGAAGCTTTCTTT
CASIRGQGNTEAFF
>TRBV6-4|TRBJ2-2|-|-
TGTGCCAGCACTCCGGGACAGAACACCGGGGAGCTGTTTTTT
CASTPGQNTGELFF
>TRBV19|TRBJ2-7|TRBD1|-
TGTGCCAGTAGTATGGGGAGAGGGGGCACCTACGAGCAGTACTTC
CASSMGRGGTYEQYF
>TRBV18|TRBJ2-1|TRBD2|-
TGTGCCAGCTCACCACGGCGGCTAGCGGGATACAATGAGCAGTTCTTC
CASSPRRLAGYNEQFF
>TRBV20-1|TRBJ1-2|-|-
TGCAGTGCTAGCCGCGGTTATGGCTACACCTTC
CSASRGYGYTF
>TRBV5-6|TRBJ2-1|TRBD1|-
TGTGCCAGCAGCCCTGGACAGGGAAGGGACAATGAGCAGTTCTTC
CASSPGQGRDNEQFF
>TRBV5-8|TRBJ1-2|TRBD1|-
TGTGCCAGCAGCCCGGACAGGGCCCTAGGCTACACCTTC
CASSPDRALGYTF
>TRBV4-3|TRBJ2-7|TRBD1|-
TGCGCCAGCAGCCCACAGCCCCCGGGACAGGGACCCTACGAGCAGTACTTC
CASSPQPPGQGPYEQYF
>TRBV7-9|TRBJ1-2|-|-
TGTGCCAGCAGCTTGCTAGACAGGCCCTATGGCTACACCTTC
CASSLLDRPYGYTF
>TRBV7-9|TRBJ1-2|TRBD1|once
TGTGCCAGCACGGGACAGTACTATGGCTACACCTTC
CASTGQYYGYTF
>TRBV7-2|TRBJ1-2|-|-
TGTGCCAGCAGCTTAGGGGGTCAGGGTTTCTATGGCTACACCTTC
CASSLGGQGFYGYTF
>TRBV4-2|TRBJ1-6|TRBD1|-
TGTGCCAGCAGCCAAGATACAGGGGGCTCCTATAATTCACCCCTCCACTTT
CASSQDTGGSYNSPLHF
>TRBV5-6|TRBJ2-7|TRBD1|-
TGTGCCAGCAGCTCTAACCCGACAGGGGGAAACGAGCAGTACTTC
CASSSNPTGGNEQYF
>TRBV4-3|TRBJ2-5|TRBD1|once
TGCGCCAGCAGCCAAGATCCCGGGACAGGGGGCGCGGAGACCCAGTACTTC
CASSQDPGTGGAETQYF
>TRBV9|TRBJ1-6|-|-
TGTGCCAGCAGCGTAGCTGGCAGGAATTCACCCCTCCACTTT
CASSVAGRNSPLHF
>TRBV19|TRBJ1-6|TRBD1|-
TGTGCCAGTAGCGACAGGGACGATAATTCACCCCTCCACTTT
CASSDRDDNSPLHF